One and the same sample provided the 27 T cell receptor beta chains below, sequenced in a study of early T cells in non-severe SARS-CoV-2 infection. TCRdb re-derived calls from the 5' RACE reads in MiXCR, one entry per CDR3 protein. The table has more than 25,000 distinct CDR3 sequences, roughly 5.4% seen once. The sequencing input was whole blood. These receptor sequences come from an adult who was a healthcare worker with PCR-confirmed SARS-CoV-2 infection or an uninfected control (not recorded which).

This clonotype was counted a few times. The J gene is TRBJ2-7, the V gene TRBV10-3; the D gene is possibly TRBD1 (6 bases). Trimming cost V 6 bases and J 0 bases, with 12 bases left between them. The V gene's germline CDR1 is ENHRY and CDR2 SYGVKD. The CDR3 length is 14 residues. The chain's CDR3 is CAISSTGSSYEQYF. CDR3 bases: TGTGCCATCAGCTCTACAGGGTCCTCCTACGAGCAGTACTTC.

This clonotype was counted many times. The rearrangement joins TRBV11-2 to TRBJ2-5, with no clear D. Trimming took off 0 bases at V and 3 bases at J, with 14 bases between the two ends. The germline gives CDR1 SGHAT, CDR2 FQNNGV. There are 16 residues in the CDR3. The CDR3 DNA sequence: TGTGCCAGCAGCTTAGATCAGAAGCACCTTAAAGAGACCCAGTACTTC. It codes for CASSLDQKHLKETQYF.

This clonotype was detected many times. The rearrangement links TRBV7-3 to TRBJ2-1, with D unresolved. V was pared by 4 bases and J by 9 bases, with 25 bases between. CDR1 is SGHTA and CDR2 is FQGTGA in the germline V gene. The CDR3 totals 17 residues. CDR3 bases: TGTGCCAGCAGCTCCATGGGTCCCTCGGGCGGCGGATCTGAGCAGTTCTTC. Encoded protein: CASSSMGPSGGGSEQFF.

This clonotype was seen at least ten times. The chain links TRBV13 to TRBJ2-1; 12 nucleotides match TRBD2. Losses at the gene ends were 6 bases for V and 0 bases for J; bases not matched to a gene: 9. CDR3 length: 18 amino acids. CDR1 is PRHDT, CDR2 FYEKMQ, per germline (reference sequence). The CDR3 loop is CASRMTSGGPSSYNEQFF. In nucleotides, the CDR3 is TGTGCCAGCAGGATGACTAGCGGGGGCCCGAGCTCCTACAATGAGCAGTTCTTC. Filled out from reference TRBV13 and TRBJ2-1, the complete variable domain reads AAGVIQSPRHLIKEKRETATLKCYPIPRHDTVYWYQQGPGQDPQFLISFYEKMQSDKGSIPDRFSAQQFSDYHSELNMSSLELGDSALYFCASRMTSGGPSSYNEQFFGPGTRLTVL.

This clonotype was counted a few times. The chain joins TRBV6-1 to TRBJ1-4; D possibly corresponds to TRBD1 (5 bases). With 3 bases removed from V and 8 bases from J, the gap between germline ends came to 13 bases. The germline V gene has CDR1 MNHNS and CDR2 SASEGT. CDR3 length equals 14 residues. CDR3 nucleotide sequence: TGTGCCAGCAGTGACAGGGATTTATCCGAAAAACTGTTTTTT. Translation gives CASSDRDLSEKLFF.

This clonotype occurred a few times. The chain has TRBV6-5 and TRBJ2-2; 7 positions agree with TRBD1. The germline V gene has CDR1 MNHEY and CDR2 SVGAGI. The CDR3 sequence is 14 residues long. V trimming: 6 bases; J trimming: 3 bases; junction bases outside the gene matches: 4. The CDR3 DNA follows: TGTGCCAGCAGGTCGACAGGGTACACCGGGGAGCTGTTTTTT. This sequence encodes CASRSTGYTGELFF.

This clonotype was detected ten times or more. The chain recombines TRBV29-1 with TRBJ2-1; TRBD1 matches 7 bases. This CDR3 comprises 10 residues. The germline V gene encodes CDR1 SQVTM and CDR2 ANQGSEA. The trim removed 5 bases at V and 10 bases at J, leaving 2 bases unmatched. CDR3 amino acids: CSVMTGEQFF. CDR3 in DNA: TGCAGCGTTATGACAGGGGAGCAGTTCTTC.

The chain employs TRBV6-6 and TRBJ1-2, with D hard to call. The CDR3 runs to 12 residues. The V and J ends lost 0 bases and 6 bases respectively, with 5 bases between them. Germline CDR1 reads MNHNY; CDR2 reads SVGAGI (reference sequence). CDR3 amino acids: CASSYSGDGYTF. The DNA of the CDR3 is TGTGCCAGCAGTTACTCGGGCGATGGCTACACCTTC.

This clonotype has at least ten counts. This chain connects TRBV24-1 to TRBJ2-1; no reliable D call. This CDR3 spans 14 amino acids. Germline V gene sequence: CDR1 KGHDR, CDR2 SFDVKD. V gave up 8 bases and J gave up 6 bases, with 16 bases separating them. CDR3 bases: TGTGCCACCATGGGTCAAAGAGGACGCAATGAGCAGTTCTTC. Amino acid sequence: CATMGQRGRNEQFF.

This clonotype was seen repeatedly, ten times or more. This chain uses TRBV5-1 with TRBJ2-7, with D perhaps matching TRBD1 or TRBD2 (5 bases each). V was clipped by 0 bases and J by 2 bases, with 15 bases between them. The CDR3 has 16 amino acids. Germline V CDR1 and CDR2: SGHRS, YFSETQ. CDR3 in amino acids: CASSLEAGSFAYEQYF. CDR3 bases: TGCGCCAGCAGCTTGGAGGCAGGGAGTTTCGCCTACGAGCAGTACTTC.

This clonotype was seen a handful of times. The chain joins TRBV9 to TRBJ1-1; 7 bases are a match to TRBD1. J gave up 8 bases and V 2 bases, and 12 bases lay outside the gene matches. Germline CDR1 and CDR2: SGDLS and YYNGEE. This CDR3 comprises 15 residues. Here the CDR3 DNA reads TGTGCCAGCAGCGTCGGTCTCGGACAGGAACACGAAGCTTTCTTT. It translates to CASSVGLGQEHEAFF.

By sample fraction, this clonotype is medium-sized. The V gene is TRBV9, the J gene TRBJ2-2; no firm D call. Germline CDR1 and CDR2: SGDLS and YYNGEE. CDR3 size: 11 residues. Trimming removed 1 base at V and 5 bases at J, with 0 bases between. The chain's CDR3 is CASSVTGELFF. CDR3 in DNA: TGTGCCAGCAGCGTAACCGGGGAGCTGTTTTTT.

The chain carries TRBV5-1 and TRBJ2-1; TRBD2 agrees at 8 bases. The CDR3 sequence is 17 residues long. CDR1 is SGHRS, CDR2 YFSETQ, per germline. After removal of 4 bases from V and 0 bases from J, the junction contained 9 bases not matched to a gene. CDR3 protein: CASSRLLLADSYNEQFF. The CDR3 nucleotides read TGCGCCAGCAGCCGGTTACTACTAGCGGACTCCTACAATGAGCAGTTCTTC.

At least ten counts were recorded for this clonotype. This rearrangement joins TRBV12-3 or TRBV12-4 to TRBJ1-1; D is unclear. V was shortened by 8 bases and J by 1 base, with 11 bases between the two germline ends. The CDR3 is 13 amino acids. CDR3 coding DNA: TGTGCCAGCCGCCTCTGGGGGAACACTGAAGCTTTCTTT. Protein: CASRLWGNTEAFF.

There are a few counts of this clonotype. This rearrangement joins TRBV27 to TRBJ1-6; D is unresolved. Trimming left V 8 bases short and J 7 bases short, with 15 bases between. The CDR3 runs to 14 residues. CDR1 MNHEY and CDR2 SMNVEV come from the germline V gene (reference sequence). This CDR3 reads CASRQPVGNSPLHF. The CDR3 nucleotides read TGTGCCAGCCGCCAGCCCGTGGGGAATTCACCCCTCCACTTT.

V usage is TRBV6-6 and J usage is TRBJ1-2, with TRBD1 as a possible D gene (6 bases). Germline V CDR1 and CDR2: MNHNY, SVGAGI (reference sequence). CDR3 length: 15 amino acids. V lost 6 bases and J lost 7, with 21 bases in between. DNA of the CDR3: TGTGCCAGCAGAGACGGGGGCGCGGGAATTAGTGGCTACACCTTC. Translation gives CASRDGGAGISGYTF.

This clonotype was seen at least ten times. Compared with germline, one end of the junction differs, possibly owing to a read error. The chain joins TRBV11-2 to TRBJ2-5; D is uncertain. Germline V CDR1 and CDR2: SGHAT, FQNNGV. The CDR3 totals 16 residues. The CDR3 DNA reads TGTGCCAGCAGCTTGTTCGTAGCTCCTCCTCAAGGGACCCAGTACTTC. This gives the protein CASSLFVAPPQGTQYF.

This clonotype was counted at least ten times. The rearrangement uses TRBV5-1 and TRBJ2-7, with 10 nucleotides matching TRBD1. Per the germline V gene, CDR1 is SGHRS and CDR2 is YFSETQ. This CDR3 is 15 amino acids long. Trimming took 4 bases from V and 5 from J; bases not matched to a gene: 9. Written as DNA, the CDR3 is TGCGCCAGCAGCCTAAGACAGGGGGCAGGCAACGAGCAGTACTTC. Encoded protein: CASSLRQGAGNEQYF.

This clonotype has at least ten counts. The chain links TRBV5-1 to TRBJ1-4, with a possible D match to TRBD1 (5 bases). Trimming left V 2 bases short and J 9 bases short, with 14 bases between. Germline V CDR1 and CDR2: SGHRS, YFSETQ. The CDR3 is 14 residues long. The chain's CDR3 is CASSFTGGDQKLFF. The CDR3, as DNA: TGCGCCAGCAGCTTCACCGGGGGGGACCAAAAACTGTTTTTT.

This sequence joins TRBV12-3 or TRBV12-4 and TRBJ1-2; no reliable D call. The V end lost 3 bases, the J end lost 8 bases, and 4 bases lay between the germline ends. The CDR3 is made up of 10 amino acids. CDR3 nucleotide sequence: TGTGCCAGCAGTTTGGTGGGCTACACCTTC. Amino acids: CASSLVGYTF.

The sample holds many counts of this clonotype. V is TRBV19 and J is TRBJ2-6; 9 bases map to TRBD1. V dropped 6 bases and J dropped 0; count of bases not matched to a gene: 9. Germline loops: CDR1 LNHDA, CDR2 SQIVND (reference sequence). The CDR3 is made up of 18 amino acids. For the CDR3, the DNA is TGTGCCAGTAGATTGACCGGGACAGGGATCTCTGGGGCCAACGTCCTGACTTTC. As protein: CASRLTGTGISGANVLTF.

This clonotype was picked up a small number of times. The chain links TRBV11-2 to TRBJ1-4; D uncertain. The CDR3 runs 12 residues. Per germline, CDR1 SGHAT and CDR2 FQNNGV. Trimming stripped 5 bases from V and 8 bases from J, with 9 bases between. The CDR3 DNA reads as TGTGCCAGCAGCCCTAGTGGGGAAAAACTGTTTTTT. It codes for CASSPSGEKLFF.

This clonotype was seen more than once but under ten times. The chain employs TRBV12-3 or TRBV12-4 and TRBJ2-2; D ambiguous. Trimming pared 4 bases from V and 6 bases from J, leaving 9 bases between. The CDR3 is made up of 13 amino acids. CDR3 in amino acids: CASSWFGAGELFF. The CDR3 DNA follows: TGTGCCAGCAGTTGGTTTGGGGCCGGGGAGCTGTTTTTT.

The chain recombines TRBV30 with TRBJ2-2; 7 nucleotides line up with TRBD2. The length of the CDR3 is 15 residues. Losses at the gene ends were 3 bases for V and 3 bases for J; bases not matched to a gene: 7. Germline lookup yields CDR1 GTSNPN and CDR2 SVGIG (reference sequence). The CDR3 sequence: CAWSVGRYDTGELFF. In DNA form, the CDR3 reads TGTGCCTGGAGCGTCGGGAGGTACGACACCGGGGAGCTGTTTTTT.

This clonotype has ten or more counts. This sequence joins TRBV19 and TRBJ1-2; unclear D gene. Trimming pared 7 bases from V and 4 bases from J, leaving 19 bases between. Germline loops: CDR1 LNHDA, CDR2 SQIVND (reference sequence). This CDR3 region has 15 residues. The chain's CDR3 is CASTLRASDSYGYTF. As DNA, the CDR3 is TGTGCCAGTACCCTCCGGGCCTCTGATAGCTATGGCTACACCTTC.

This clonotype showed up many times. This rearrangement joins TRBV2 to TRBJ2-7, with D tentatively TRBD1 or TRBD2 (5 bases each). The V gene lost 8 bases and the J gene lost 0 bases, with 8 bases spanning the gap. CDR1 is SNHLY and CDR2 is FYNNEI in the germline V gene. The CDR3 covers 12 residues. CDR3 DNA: TGTGCCAGCCGGGACGGCTCCTACGAGCAGTACTTC. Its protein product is CASRDGSYEQYF.

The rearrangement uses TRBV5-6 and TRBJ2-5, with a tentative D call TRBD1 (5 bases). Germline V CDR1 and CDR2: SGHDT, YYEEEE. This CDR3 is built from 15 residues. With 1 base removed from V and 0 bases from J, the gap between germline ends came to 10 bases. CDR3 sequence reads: CASSLTDRYQETQYF. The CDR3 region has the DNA TGTGCCAGCAGCTTGACCGACAGATACCAAGAGACCCAGTACTTC.